The following is a T cell receptor beta chain sequence with its context. The CDR3 is made up of 15 amino acids. The germline V gene has CDR1 SGDLS and CDR2 YYNGEE. V shed 4 bases and J 5 bases; nucleotides not matched to a gene: 9. Methods used by the authors: Estimation of nucleated cell counts relied on the amplification of reference gene primers. Profiled with immunoSEQ multiplex PCR; TCRdb holds only in-frame clones, not every one. That table furnishes V, J and clone size, whereas the DNA furnished D and trimming. The sample yields almost 95,000 clones, roughly 89% seen once. The entry originates in a study of blood T cell repertoires in COVID-19. Study background: Sites across the United States, Italy and Spain contributed samples from acute and convalescent COVID-19. The cDNA or gDNA used as material had been derived from T cells, B-cell-depleted T cells, or PBMCs.

Seattle-derived patients entered the study during active infection and were followed longitudinally. Sample: peripheral blood. The V call is TRBV9, the J call TRBJ2-5; 9 bases match TRBD1. The TCR originated in an older woman with COVID-19, enrolled during active disease. The CDR3 nucleotides read TGTGCCAGCAGCAAACGGACAGGGGACTTGGAGACCCAGTACTTC. As protein: CASSKRTGDLETQYF.